Presented here are 21 T cell receptor beta chains from one specimen sequenced in a study of vaccination and CD4 T cells after COVID-19. Their cognate antigens are unknown. Oncomine TCR Beta short-read sequencing was applied to DNA from cultured CD4+ T cells. One entry per CDR3 protein, called by TCRdb with MiXCR from the PCR reads. The sample has some 17,000 distinct CDR3 sequences, around 52% seen once; the top ten hold 20% to 25%. The time point was: late sampling 161 to 241 days after vaccination in a few convalescent patients. Treatment described: roughly 10-day PBMC culture with coronavirus spike peptide pools or control peptides (ViraFEST assay). Specimen: CD4+ T cells from blood, cultured in vitro, collected about 7 months after SARS-CoV-2 vaccination. All receptors come from a human donor who had recovered from COVID-19.

This clonotype was seen a handful of times. This rearrangement joins TRBV20-1 to TRBJ2-5; TRBD2 matches 8 bases. J was trimmed by 1 base and V by 5 bases; bases with no gene match: 3. This CDR3 has 13 amino acids. CDR1 and CDR2 (germline): DFQATT, SNEGSKA (reference sequence). The CDR3 region has the DNA TGCAGTGCTCTCGGGAGGGCCCAAGAGACCCAGTACTTC. Translation: CSALGRAQETQYF.

The rearrangement uses TRBV6-1 and TRBJ1-2; TRBD1 aligns across 7 bases. Per germline, CDR1 MNHNS and CDR2 SASEGT. The CDR3 extends over 13 amino acids. Losses at the gene ends were 6 bases for V and 7 bases for J; bases not matched to a gene: 8. CDR3 DNA: TGTGCCAGCAGGTTGACAGGGTCGGGTGGCTACACCTTC. As protein: CASRLTGSGGYTF.

The rearrangement links TRBV6-1 to TRBJ1-5; 7 bases map to TRBD1. With 5 bases clipped from V and 0 bases from J, the junction kept 7 bases outside the gene matches. CDR3 length: 16 residues. Germline-derived CDR1 and CDR2 are MNHNS and SASEGT. The CDR3 coding sequence is TGTGCCAGCAGTAACCGACAGGGTTATAGCAATCAGCCCCAGCATTTT. This gives the protein CASSNRQGYSNQPQHF.

This clonotype has just one count. This chain connects TRBV7-3 to TRBJ2-2, with 8 bases lining up with TRBD2. There are 14 residues in the CDR3. Germline values: CDR1 SGHTA, CDR2 FQGTGA. Trimming took 5 bases from V and 4 from J; bases not matched to a gene: 3. The CDR3 loop is CASSPRGATGELFF. Written as DNA, the CDR3 is TGTGCCAGCAGCCCGCGGGGGGCCACCGGGGAGCTGTTTTTT.

The rearrangement uses TRBV10-3 and TRBJ2-7, with D unclear. V was trimmed by 8 bases and J by 2 bases, leaving 13 bases between them. The length of the CDR3 is 13 residues. The germline gives CDR1 ENHRY, CDR2 SYGVKD. The CDR3 sequence is CAIGEQGTYEQYF. CDR3 nucleotides: TGTGCCATCGGCGAACAAGGGACCTACGAGCAGTACTTC.

This clonotype turned up a few times. The chain has TRBV2 and TRBJ1-5; the match to TRBD1 covers 9 bases. V was clipped by 4 bases and J by 6 bases; unmatched bases: 10. The CDR3 is 16 residues long. Germline loops: CDR1 SNHLY, CDR2 FYNNEI. CDR3 sequence: CASSGVPRQGGQPQHF. The CDR3 DNA reads as TGTGCCAGCAGTGGGGTGCCGCGACAGGGGGGTCAGCCCCAGCATTTT.

The J gene is TRBJ2-2, the V gene TRBV19; TRBD1 matches 8 bases. Per germline, CDR1 LNHDA and CDR2 SQIVND (reference sequence). Trimming at V came to 5 bases and at J to 5 bases, leaving 7 bases not matched to a gene. This CDR3 comprises 15 residues. CDR3 amino acids: CASSGRTGPTGELFF. CDR3 sequence (DNA): TGTGCCAGTAGTGGCAGGACAGGGCCAACCGGGGAGCTGTTTTTT.

This clonotype was seen a few times. The chain uses TRBV6-1 and TRBJ2-1, with D perhaps TRBD2 (6 bases). The CDR3 spans 16 residues. CDR1 and CDR2 (germline): MNHNS, SASEGT. The V end was cut by 5 bases, the J end by 6 bases, with 20 bases between. CDR3 coding DNA: TGTGCCAGCAGTACAAACAGAGGAGGGATGGTCAATGAGCAGTTCTTC. This translates into CASSTNRGGMVNEQFF.

This clonotype was seen a few times. The gene calls are TRBV7-9 and TRBJ1-2, with D possibly matching TRBD1 (5 bases). Trimming pared 5 bases from V and 0 bases from J, leaving 16 bases between. This CDR3 region has 16 residues. CDR1 is SEHNR, CDR2 FQNEAQ, per germline (reference sequence). CDR3 in amino acids: CASSRTPRESNYGYTF. CDR3 in DNA: TGTGCCAGCAGCCGGACTCCCAGGGAGTCTAACTATGGCTACACCTTC. Using reference TRBV7-9 and TRBJ1-2 for the parts outside the CDR3, the full variable domain is DTGVSQNPRHKITKRGQNVTFRCDPISEHNRLYWYRQTLGQGPEFLTYFQNEAQLEKSRLLSDRFSAERPKGSFSTLEIQRTEQGDSAMYLCASSRTPRESNYGYTFGSGTRLTVV.

This clonotype came up a few times. The chain couples TRBV29-1 to TRBJ2-3, with 7 bases identical to TRBD2. The ends lost 7 bases at V and 2 bases at J; junction bases unmatched: 12. Germline V gene data show CDR1 as SQVTM and CDR2 as ANQGSEA. There are 15 residues in the CDR3. In nucleotides, the CDR3 is TGCAGCGCTCGCGCCGGGACTACGACCACAGATACGCAGTATTTT. This codes for CSARAGTTTTDTQYF.

V is TRBV5-4 and J is TRBJ2-3; D gene ambiguous. The CDR3 spans 12 residues. Germline V gene sequence: CDR1 SGHNT, CDR2 YYREEE (reference sequence). The germline V and J ends were trimmed by 4 bases and 6 bases, with 9 bases remaining between them. The CDR3 coding sequence is TGTGCCAGCAGCCCAGCTCACGATACGCAGTATTTT. It is translated as CASSPAHDTQYF.

This clonotype was counted a few times. This chain joins TRBV6-1 and TRBJ1-2, with 10 bases identical to TRBD1. CDR1 is MNHNS and CDR2 is SASEGT in the germline V gene. V lost 5 bases, J lost 5 bases, and 5 bases stayed unmatched. This CDR3 is built from 14 residues. The CDR3, as DNA: TGTGCCAGCAGTCTGGGACAGGGGTTTTATGGCTACACCTTC. Amino acid sequence: CASSLGQGFYGYTF.

This clonotype was seen a few times. In DNA form, the CDR3 reads TGCAGTGCACGGGACGGAAACACAGATACGCAGTATTTT. This gives the protein CSARDGNTDTQYF. The chain links TRBV20-1 to TRBJ2-3; D is perhaps TRBD1 or TRBD2 (5 bases each). This CDR3 has 13 amino acids. V was trimmed by 6 bases and J by 2 bases, leaving 12 bases between them. Germline V gives CDR1 DFQATT, CDR2 SNEGSKA (reference sequence).

The chain combines TRBV20-1 with TRBJ2-3; maybe TRBD1 (5 bases). Germline CDR1 DFQATT, CDR2 SNEGSKA (reference sequence). The CDR3 has 14 amino acids. V lost 1 base and J 1 base, leaving 9 bases between the germline ends. CDR3 sequence (DNA): TGCAGTGCTAGAGGAACAGGAGGCACAGATACGCAGTATTTT. This sequence encodes CSARGTGGTDTQYF.

The chain recombines TRBV12-3 or TRBV12-4 with TRBJ2-5, with no clear D. The V gene lost 3 bases and the J gene lost 4 bases, with 12 bases spanning the gap. CDR3 length equals 14 residues. The DNA of the CDR3 is TGTGCCAGCAGTTTGAATACGGGTAGAGAGACCCAGTACTTC. Amino acid sequence: CASSLNTGRETQYF.

The chain carries TRBV19 and TRBJ1-5; D unresolved. Germline V gene lookup returns CDR1 LNHDA and CDR2 SQIVND (reference sequence). V lost 3 bases and J lost 4, with 7 bases in between. This CDR3 is built from 13 residues. The CDR3 sequence is CASSIIKNQPQHF. CDR3 nucleotides: TGTGCCAGTAGTATTATCAAGAATCAGCCCCAGCATTTT.

This clonotype was seen more than once but under ten times. The chain combines TRBV20-1 with TRBJ1-6; D is uncertain. The ends were cut back, 1 base at V and 9 bases at J, with 10 bases in the middle. CDR3 size: 13 residues. CDR1 is DFQATT and CDR2 is SNEGSKA in the germline V gene (reference sequence). The CDR3 here is CSARGQDSSPLHF. The CDR3 DNA reads TGCAGTGCTAGAGGTCAGGATAGTTCACCCCTCCACTTT.

The chain combines TRBV20-1 with TRBJ2-4; 10 bases match TRBD2. Germline CDR1 is DFQATT and CDR2 is SNEGSKA (reference sequence). CDR3 length equals 18 residues. The V segment lost 3 bases and the J segment 2 bases; nucleotides outside the gene matches: 13. The CDR3 here is CSASGLADPKVTKNIQYF. DNA of the CDR3: TGCAGTGCTAGTGGACTAGCGGATCCGAAAGTTACCAAAAACATTCAGTACTTC.

This clonotype came up once. The chain employs TRBV19 and TRBJ1-6; D ambiguous. CDR1 LNHDA and CDR2 SQIVND come from the germline V gene (reference sequence). CDR3 length equals 18 residues. V was clipped by 2 bases and J by 3 bases, with 17 bases between them. The CDR3 sequence: CASSILSGRINYNSPLHF. The CDR3 nucleotides are TGTGCCAGTAGTATACTTTCGGGAAGAATAAACTATAATTCACCCCTCCACTTT.

This chain links TRBV12-3 or TRBV12-4 with TRBJ1-6, with D unresolved. Trimming shortened V by 1 base and J by 6 bases, and 10 bases separated the two germline ends. CDR3 length equals 15 residues. CDR3 sequence (DNA): TGTGCCAGCAGTTTAGGATCCATCCCTAATTCACCCCTCCACTTT. Translating it yields CASSLGSIPNSPLHF.

The rearrangement links TRBV7-2 to TRBJ1-4, with 8 bases that match TRBD1. V gave up 6 bases and J gave up 5 bases; unmatched junction bases: 5. The CDR3 covers 14 residues. Germline assignment: CDR1 SGHTA and CDR2 FQGNSA. In DNA form, the CDR3 reads TGTGCCAGCAGTAATGGACAGGGCAATGAAAAACTGTTTTTT. It is translated as CASSNGQGNEKLFF. The full variable domain, in which reference TRBV7-2 and TRBJ1-4 provide the parts outside the CDR3, is GAGVSQSPSNKVTEKGKDVELRCDPISGHTALYWYRQSLGQGLEFLIYFQGNSAPDKSGLPSDRFSAERTGGSVSTLTIQRTQQEDSAVYLCASSNGQGNEKLFFGSGTQLSVL.